This TCR beta chain was identified during a study of monozygotic twins with inflammatory bowel disease. Study-wide points: Twins classed as concordant or discordant showed no difference in repertoire similarity, possibly from limited power.

TCRdb reanalyzed the 5' RACE reads, giving one entry per CDR3 protein sequence and no DNA. The sample has around 150,000 distinct CDR3 sequences. About this clonotype itself: Its target is not known.

CDR3 length equals 16 residues. The germline CDR1 and CDR2 sequences are SGHTA and FQGTGA. The chain uses TRBV7-3 and TRBJ2-2; lacking DNA, the TRBD2 call made by TCRdb goes unchecked. The sequencing sample was made of blood. The TCR sequence derives from a human donor with ulcerative colitis or Crohn's disease, or a healthy co-twin of an affected twin (not recorded which). The CDR3 region is CASSLTAGPSTGELFF. Combining the CDR3 with reference TRBV7-3 and TRBJ2-2 gives the whole variable domain GAGVSQTPSNKVTEKGKYVELRCDPISGHTALYWYRQSLGQGPEFLIYFQGTGAADDSGLPNDRFFAVRPEGSVSTLKIQRTERGDSAVYLCASSLTAGPSTGELFFGEGSRLTVL.